The T cell receptor (beta chain) under discussion was sequenced for a study of Graves' ophthalmopathy and Graves' hyperthyroidism. Investigators amplified TCR beta CDR3 regions from RNA transcripts. An opening RT-PCR round employed HTBI primers and preceded a second-round multiplex PCR. From the multiplex PCR reads, TCRdb called clonotypes with MiXCR, one entry per CDR3 protein. The profile shows about 400,000 distinct CDR3 sequences, around 21% of them singletons. Being free of ophthalmopathy for 18 months of follow-up defined stable hyperthyroidism. Exclusion applied to patients with other autoimmune diseases, uncontrolled infections, pregnancy or lactation. Diagnosis used clinical symptoms, serum thyroxine, TRAb, thyroid ultrasound and orbital computed tomography. This clonotype has at least ten counts. Trimming took off 0 bases at V and 4 bases at J, with 20 bases between the two ends. CDR1 and CDR2 from the germline V gene are SGHRS and YFSETQ. CDR3 length: 17 amino acids.

Sample: peripheral blood. V is TRBV5-1 and J is TRBJ2-7; D possibly uses TRBD1 or TRBD2 (5 bases each). This clonotype originated in a woman between 18 and 29 years old with stable Graves' hyperthyroidism. CDR3 residues: CASSLAPRDQSPYEQYF. The CDR3 coding sequence is TGCGCCAGCAGCTTGGCCCCTCGGGACCAATCTCCATACGAGCAGTACTTC.